One and the same sample provided the 12 T cell receptor beta chains below, sequenced in a study of T cells in Graves' hyperthyroidism and ophthalmopathy. The CDR3 regions of TCR beta were amplified from RNA transcripts. A first-round RT-PCR of the TCR CDR3 used the HTBI primer set. TCRdb passed the multiplex PCR reads through MiXCR, listing each CDR3 protein once. The sample contains under 550,000 distinct CDR3 sequences, around 15% of which appear only once. The sample taken for sequencing was blood. Receptors originate from a woman between 18 and 30 years old with Graves' hyperthyroidism.

In this sample, this clonotype turned up many times. The rearrangement uses TRBV6-5 and TRBJ2-7, with TRBD1 matching over 9 bases. Trimming took 2 bases from V and 7 from J; bases not matched to a gene: 6. Germline V gene lookup returns CDR1 MNHEY and CDR2 SVGAGI. The CDR3 sequence is 14 residues long. CDR3 coding DNA: TGTGCCAGCAGTTACCGGACAGGGGTCGGGGAGCAGTACTTC. This codes for CASSYRTGVGEQYF.

This clonotype has a handful of counts. The V and J genes are TRBV15 and TRBJ1-1; 9 nucleotides line up with TRBD1. The V and J ends lost 3 bases and 4 bases, in that order; junction bases with no gene match: 6. The CDR3 is made up of 15 amino acids. Germline V gene sequence: CDR1 LNHNV, CDR2 YYDKDF (reference sequence). CDR3 protein: CATSSKGQGFTEAFF. As DNA, the CDR3 is TGTGCCACCAGCAGTAAAGGACAGGGGTTCACTGAAGCTTTCTTT.

The sample holds a few counts of this clonotype. The gene calls are TRBV27 and TRBJ1-1, with a weak D call TRBD1 (6 bases). CDR1 is MNHEY and CDR2 is SMNVEV in the germline V gene (reference sequence). The CDR3 contains 14 residues. Trimming cost V 6 bases and J 5 bases, with 16 bases left between them. The CDR3 DNA reads TGTGCCAGCAGGCGGACCCCAGGGGCAACTGAAGCTTTCTTT. Encoded protein: CASRRTPGATEAFF.

With regard to this clonotype: This may be a read error: a much more frequent sequence differs by one nucleotide. The gene calls are TRBV29-1 and TRBJ2-5, with a possible D match to TRBD2 (6 bases). Germline V gene lookup returns CDR1 SQVTM and CDR2 ANQGSEA. The CDR3 is made up of 14 amino acids. For the CDR3, the DNA is TGCAGCGTTCGACGGGTCCTAGCGAAAGAGGCCCAGTACTTC. This encodes CSVRRVLAKEAQYF.

This clonotype was counted many times. This rearrangement joins TRBV6-2 or TRBV6-3 to TRBJ2-7; no reliable D call. Germline V gene sequence: CDR1 MNHEY, CDR2 SVGEGT. Trimming left V 4 bases short and J 1 base short, with 17 bases between. The CDR3 contains 16 residues. The CDR3 is CASSFPPGEASYEQYF. In nucleotides, the CDR3 is TGTGCCAGCAGTTTCCCCCCGGGTGAGGCTTCCTACGAGCAGTACTTC.

A note on this clonotype: The junction shows a germline mismatch at one end, possibly a read error. V is TRBV20-1 and J is TRBJ1-2; possible D gene TRBD1, 5 bases. From germline, CDR1 is DFQATT and CDR2 SNEGSKA (reference sequence). The CDR3 covers 17 residues. The CDR3, as DNA: TGCAGTGCTGTTAAGACACAGGATATACAACCTAACTATGGCCACACCTTC. This sequence encodes CSAVKTQDIQPNYGHTF.

The sample holds many counts of this clonotype. The chain recombines TRBV30 with TRBJ1-1; 7 bases map to TRBD1. The V and J ends lost 3 bases and 0 bases, in that order; junction bases with no gene match: 10. The CDR3 covers 16 residues. Germline V gene data show CDR1 as GTSNPN and CDR2 as SVGIG (reference sequence). The CDR3 loop reads CAWSGGTAKMNTEAFF. As DNA, the CDR3 is TGTGCCTGGAGCGGTGGGACAGCGAAAATGAACACTGAAGCTTTCTTT.

This clonotype was seen repeatedly, ten times or more. The chain has TRBV12-3 or TRBV12-4 and TRBJ1-1; no definite D call. The germline V and J ends were trimmed by 3 bases and 1 base, with 12 bases remaining between them. The CDR3 extends over 15 amino acids. The CDR3 loop is CASSFPHGGNTEAFF. CDR3 nucleotides: TGTGCCAGCAGTTTCCCCCACGGAGGGAACACTGAAGCTTTCTTT.

This clonotype was observed at least ten times. J is TRBJ2-5 and V is TRBV2; TRBD1 matches 10 bases. V was clipped by 5 bases and J by 4 bases; unmatched bases: 4. This CDR3 is 14 amino acids long. Germline-derived CDR1 and CDR2 are SNHLY and FYNNEI. CDR3 DNA sequence: TGTGCCAGCAGTCACCGGGACAGGGGAGAGACCCAGTACTTC. This translates into CASSHRDRGETQYF. Based on the CDR3 plus reference TRBV2 and TRBJ2-5, the full variable domain is EPEVTQTPSHQVTQMGQEVILRCVPISNHLYFYWYRQILGQKVEFLVSFYNNEISEKSEIFDDQFSVERPDGSNFTLKIRSTKLEDSAMYFCASSHRDRGETQYFGPGTRLLVL.

This clonotype has at least ten counts. The chain links TRBV30 to TRBJ2-5; TRBD2 matches at 10 bases. After removal of 0 bases from V and 2 bases from J, the junction contained 0 bases not matched to a gene. CDR3 length equals 14 residues. CDR1 and CDR2 from the germline V gene are GTSNPN and SVGIG (reference sequence). CDR3 coding DNA: TGTGCCTGGAGTGTGACTAGCGGGCAAGAGACCCAGTACTTC. Its translation: CAWSVTSGQETQYF.

This clonotype was counted many times. The V gene is TRBV5-1, the J gene TRBJ2-7; 8 positions agree with TRBD1. Germline loops: CDR1 SGHRS, CDR2 YFSETQ. The CDR3 spans 16 residues. V dropped 0 bases and J dropped 7; count of bases not matched to a gene: 12. CDR3 bases: TGCGCCAGCAGCTTGGCCCGTCGGACAGGGTCCGGGGAGCAGTACTTC. Its translation: CASSLARRTGSGEQYF.

This clonotype was seen ten or more times. Here the CDR3 reads CASSEAGMTSGLETQYF. The CDR3, as DNA: TGTGCCAGCAGTGAAGCGGGGATGACTAGCGGGTTGGAGACCCAGTACTTC. The chain uses TRBV6-1 and TRBJ2-5, with TRBD2 matching 10 bases. This CDR3 region has 17 residues. The J segment lost 5 bases and the V segment lost 0 bases, leaving 9 bases of the junction unmatched. From germline, CDR1 is MNHNS and CDR2 SASEGT.